A single sample is the source of the 31 T cell receptor beta chains below, sequenced in a study of T cell changes during pregnancy in multiple sclerosis. The data were produced by immunoSEQ multiplex PCR, yet TCRdb's version contains in-frame clones alone and is incomplete. The sample consists of approximately 58,000 clones, about 92% of them appearing once. Sequenced here: CD4+ T cells from peripheral blood mononuclear cells, sampled after pregnancy. Receptors originate from a female donor in good health, enrolled as a control in a pregnancy study.

About this clone itself: At one end the junction does not follow the germline gene, possibly because of a read error. V usage is TRBV27 and J usage is TRBJ2-7, with TRBD2 identical over 14 bases. Germline loops: CDR1 MNHEY, CDR2 SMNVEV (reference sequence). The CDR3 has 15 residues. In nucleotides, the CDR3 is TGTGCCAGCAGGCGGACTAGCGGGGGGACCTACGGGCAGTACTTC. The encoded protein is CASRRTSGGTYGQYF.

The chain couples TRBV9 to TRBJ1-4; D perhaps matches TRBD1 (5 bases). V was clipped by 4 bases and J by 0 bases, with 13 bases between them. This CDR3 is 16 amino acids long. In germline, CDR1 is SGDLS, CDR2 YYNGEE. CDR3 in DNA: TGTGCCAGCAGCACCCAAGTAGGGGCAACTAATGAAAAACTGTTTTTT. Translation gives CASSTQVGATNEKLFF.

The gene calls are TRBV7-2 and TRBJ1-4; D perhaps matches TRBD1 (5 bases). V was pared by 2 bases and J by 7 bases, with 11 bases between. The CDR3 is 14 amino acids. The germline CDR1 and CDR2 sequences are SGHTA and FQGNSA. CDR3 sequence: CASSLQGFREKLFF. The CDR3, as DNA: TGTGCCAGCAGCTTACAGGGTTTCCGTGAAAAACTGTTTTTT.

The genes are TRBV7-9 and TRBJ1-2, with a tentative D call TRBD1 (5 bases). The CDR3 contains 12 residues. Per the germline V gene, CDR1 is SEHNR and CDR2 is FQNEAQ (reference sequence). V lost 5 bases and J 4 bases, leaving 8 bases between the germline ends. The CDR3 here is CASSGGVYGYTF. The CDR3 DNA sequence: TGTGCCAGCAGCGGAGGGGTCTATGGCTACACCTTC.

V gene TRBV19 combines with J gene TRBJ2-5; maybe TRBD1 (5 bases). The CDR3 totals 13 residues. The V and J ends lost 3 bases and 4 bases respectively, with 9 bases between them. CDR1 and CDR2 (germline): LNHDA, SQIVND (reference sequence). The CDR3 spells CASSIDRGETQYF. The DNA of the CDR3 is TGTGCCAGTAGTATTGACAGAGGAGAGACCCAGTACTTC.

The chain recombines TRBV15 with TRBJ1-2; the match to TRBD1 covers 8 bases. CDR1 is LNHNV and CDR2 is YYDKDF in the germline V gene (reference sequence). The CDR3 spans 13 residues. V gave up 7 bases and J gave up 5 bases; unmatched junction bases: 6. Here the CDR3 reads CATTIGQGYGYTF. The CDR3 bases are TGTGCCACCACCATCGGACAGGGATATGGCTACACCTTC.

The rearrangement links TRBV6-5 to TRBJ1-3; TRBD1 aligns across 7 bases. This CDR3 comprises 14 residues. From germline, CDR1 is MNHEY and CDR2 SVGAGI. V trimming: 6 bases; J trimming: 4 bases; junction bases outside the gene matches: 6. CDR3 residues: CASSGTALGNTIYF. CDR3 in DNA: TGTGCCAGCAGCGGGACAGCTCTAGGAAACACCATATATTTT.

On this clone itself: This sample includes further DNA sequences coding for the same CDR3. The chain has TRBV5-1 and TRBJ2-5; no reliable D call. Trimming removed 4 bases at V and 2 bases at J, with 3 bases between. The CDR3 is made up of 11 amino acids. Germline V gene sequence: CDR1 SGHRS, CDR2 YFSETQ. The CDR3 here is CASSEQETQYF. CDR3 nucleotides: TGCGCCAGCAGCGAGCAAGAGACCCAGTACTTC.

This clone appeared a single time. CDR3 protein: CASSEQGETSYGYTF. CDR3 DNA: TGTGCCAGCAGTGAACAGGGGGAGACCAGCTATGGCTACACCTTC. The chain has TRBV2 and TRBJ1-2; 7 nucleotides match TRBD1. The length of the CDR3 is 15 residues. V dropped 2 bases and J dropped 4; count of bases not matched to a gene: 7. Germline V gene lookup returns CDR1 SNHLY and CDR2 FYNNEI.

The chain links TRBV27 to TRBJ1-5; a possible D gene is TRBD1 (6 bases). The CDR3 loop spans 16 amino acids. V lost 2 bases to trimming and J lost 6 bases, with 17 bases between them. CDR1 is MNHEY, CDR2 SMNVEV, per germline (reference sequence). The CDR3 loop is CASSLKPQGFGQPQHF. DNA of the CDR3: TGTGCCAGCAGTTTAAAGCCACAGGGCTTCGGTCAGCCCCAGCATTTT.

This chain's CDR3 is CASSSPGSFNTIYF. The DNA of the CDR3 is TGTGCCAGCAGTTCCCCCGGGAGCTTCAACACCATATATTTT. The chain carries TRBV28 and TRBJ1-3; D unresolved. CDR3 size: 14 residues. CDR1 MDHEN and CDR2 SYDVKM come from the germline V gene. The ends were cut back, 4 bases at V and 7 bases at J, with 14 bases in the middle.

The chain joins TRBV4-2 to TRBJ1-1; D is possibly TRBD1 (5 bases). This CDR3 spans 15 amino acids. Per the germline V gene, CDR1 is LGHNA and CDR2 is YNFKEQ. V was trimmed by 0 bases and J by 3 bases, leaving 11 bases between them. As DNA, the CDR3 is TGTGCCAGCAGCCAAGAAGGGGCAGTTTACACTGAAGCTTTCTTT. This gives the protein CASSQEGAVYTEAFF.

V and J are TRBV28 and TRBJ1-1; D remains unclear. Germline CDR1 MDHEN, CDR2 SYDVKM. Trimming shortened V by 11 bases and J by 4 bases, and 14 bases separated the two germline ends. This CDR3 contains 12 residues. The CDR3 region is CAHVKSGTEAFF. CDR3 DNA: TGTGCCCACGTCAAGTCGGGCACTGAAGCTTTCTTT.

This chain links TRBV7-8 with TRBJ1-4; 12 bases align to TRBD1. J gave up 5 bases and V 2 bases, and 15 bases lay outside the gene matches. This CDR3 comprises 20 residues. The germline gives CDR1 SGHVS, CDR2 FQNEAQ. In DNA, the CDR3 is TGTGCCAGCAGCTTAAGGCCGGGACAGGGGGCGCAGAGCGGAAATGAAAAACTGTTTTTT. Its translation: CASSLRPGQGAQSGNEKLFF. Looking up the rest from reference TRBV7-8 and TRBJ1-4 gives the full variable domain: GAGVSQSPRYKVAKRGQDVALRCDPISGHVSLFWYQQALGQGPEFLTYFQNEAQLDKSGLPSDRFFAERPEGSVSTLKIQRTQQEDSAVYLCASSLRPGQGAQSGNEKLFFGSGTQLSVL.

This sequence joins TRBV28 and TRBJ2-6; TRBD1 aligns across 7 bases. Germline values: CDR1 MDHEN, CDR2 SYDVKM. The CDR3 runs 15 residues. J gave up 1 base and V 6 bases, and 3 bases lay outside the gene matches. In DNA form, the CDR3 reads TGTGCCAGCAGCACCAGGGGGTCTGGGGCCAACGTCCTGACTTTC. Translating gives CASSTRGSGANVLTF.

The chain combines TRBV14 with TRBJ1-2; D gene ambiguous. The CDR3 consists of 13 residues. Trimming cost V 0 bases and J 3 bases, with 5 bases left between them. Per the germline V gene, CDR1 is SGHDN and CDR2 is FVKESK. The CDR3 bases are TGTGCCAGCAGCCAAGATACAGACTATGGCTACACCTTC. Residues: CASSQDTDYGYTF.

The chain employs TRBV19 and TRBJ1-1; no clear D gene. The ends were cut back, 5 bases at V and 5 bases at J, with 12 bases in the middle. This CDR3 is 13 amino acids long. Germline lookup yields CDR1 LNHDA and CDR2 SQIVND (reference sequence). The DNA of the CDR3 is TGTGCCAGTAGTCCAAGGGCGGGGACTGAAGCTTTCTTT. It yields the protein CASSPRAGTEAFF.

The J gene is TRBJ2-1, the V gene TRBV29-1; TRBD2 matches 10 bases. The V gene end was trimmed by 6 bases and the J gene end by 1 base; junction bases not matched to a gene: 9. Germline V gives CDR1 SQVTM, CDR2 ANQGSEA. This CDR3 has 16 amino acids. CDR3 bases: TGCAGCGTAATGAGCGGGGGGGCCTTTTCCTACAATGAGCAGTTCTTC. This gives the protein CSVMSGGAFSYNEQFF.

This chain joins TRBV7-8 and TRBJ2-7, with a tentative D call TRBD1 (6 bases). The germline CDR1 and CDR2 sequences are SGHVS and FQNEAQ. Trimming removed 5 bases from V and 7 bases from J, with 9 bases in between. The CDR3 consists of 11 residues. In nucleotides, the CDR3 is TGTGCCAGCAGCATCGGACAGGAGCAGTACTTC. Translation gives CASSIGQEQYF.

The genes are TRBV18 and TRBJ2-7; D gene uncertain. The CDR3 covers 13 residues. The germline gives CDR1 KGHSH, CDR2 LQKENI. Trimming removed 2 bases from V and 6 bases from J, with 11 bases in between. CDR3 bases: TGTGCCAGCTCACCAGACATACCGAGCGAGCAGTACTTC. Protein: CASSPDIPSEQYF. The full variable domain, completed using reference TRBV18 and TRBJ2-7, is NAGVMQNPRHLVRRRGQEARLRCSPMKGHSHVYWYRQLPEEGLKFMVYLQKENIIDESGMPKERFSAEFPKEGPSILRIQQVVRGDSAAYFCASSPDIPSEQYFGPGTRLTVT.

V usage is TRBV7-9 and J usage is TRBJ1-4; TRBD1 might be the D (5 bases). This CDR3 spans 16 amino acids. The germline V gene encodes CDR1 SEHNR and CDR2 FQNEAQ (reference sequence). V was pared by 5 bases and J by 4 bases, with 17 bases between. The CDR3 region has the DNA TGTGCCAGCAGCGCCGGTGGGGGGACCAGTAATGAAAAACTGTTTTTT. It codes for CASSAGGGTSNEKLFF. Using reference TRBV7-9 and TRBJ1-4 for the parts outside the CDR3, the full variable domain is DTGVSQNPRHKITKRGQNVTFRCDPISEHNRLYWYRQTLGQGPEFLTYFQNEAQLEKSRLLSDRFSAERPKGSFSTLEIQRTEQGDSAMYLCASSAGGGTSNEKLFFGSGTQLSVL.

The V and J genes are TRBV4-2 and TRBJ1-2; no firm D call. Germline assignment: CDR1 LGHNA and CDR2 YNFKEQ. This CDR3 has 13 residues. The V and J ends lost 4 bases and 0 bases respectively, with 6 bases between them. The CDR3 DNA sequence: TGTGCCAGCAGCCCCGACTCTAACTATGGCTACACCTTC. This codes for CASSPDSNYGYTF.

In DNA form, the CDR3 reads TGTGCCAGCAGCCAAGGAGCTAACCCCACAGATACGCAGTATTTT. Amino acid sequence: CASSQGANPTDTQYF. This sequence joins TRBV4-2 and TRBJ2-3; no definite D call. Germline V gene data show CDR1 as LGHNA and CDR2 as YNFKEQ. V was pared by 1 base and J by 2 bases, with 10 bases between. This CDR3 spans 15 amino acids.

This chain connects TRBV2 to TRBJ2-6; 8 positions match TRBD1. This CDR3 region has 15 residues. J lost 2 bases, V lost 4 bases, and 1 base had no gene match. Germline values: CDR1 SNHLY, CDR2 FYNNEI. The chain's CDR3 is CASSVQGAGANVLTF. CDR3 nucleotides: TGTGCCAGCAGTGTACAGGGGGCTGGGGCCAACGTCCTGACTTTC.

The J gene is TRBJ2-2, the V gene TRBV7-8, with TRBD2 identical over 7 bases. V lost 4 bases to trimming and J lost 2 bases; unmatched junction nucleotides: 4. In germline, CDR1 is SGHVS, CDR2 FQNEAQ. CDR3 length: 15 residues. The CDR3 protein is CASSSRLANTGELFF. The DNA for the CDR3 is TGTGCCAGCAGCTCAAGACTAGCAAACACCGGGGAGCTGTTTTTT.

The genes are TRBV5-6 and TRBJ2-7; 7 nucleotides agree with TRBD1. The CDR3 contains 14 residues. Germline V CDR1 and CDR2: SGHDT, YYEEEE. V trimming: 1 base; J trimming: 3 bases; junction bases outside the gene matches: 4. The CDR3, as DNA: TGTGCCAGCAGCTTGTGGGACAGAATCTACGAGCAGTACTTC. This translates into CASSLWDRIYEQYF.

V usage is TRBV7-9 and J usage is TRBJ1-2; 7 nucleotides match TRBD1. The CDR3 is 18 residues long. Germline assignment: CDR1 SEHNR and CDR2 FQNEAQ (reference sequence). V lost 2 bases to trimming and J lost 4 bases; unmatched junction nucleotides: 16. The DNA of the CDR3 is TGTGCCAGCAGCTTACAAGCGAGACAGGGAGGAGGCGGCTATGGCTACACCTTC. Protein: CASSLQARQGGGGYGYTF.

The chain has TRBV6-1 and TRBJ2-7, with a possible D match to TRBD1 (5 bases). The CDR3 runs 13 residues. From germline, CDR1 is MNHNS and CDR2 SASEGT. Trimming pared 7 bases from V and 1 base from J, leaving 11 bases between. DNA of the CDR3: TGTGCCAGCACTACAGGTGCATCCTACGAGCAGTACTTC. It codes for CASTTGASYEQYF.

The rearrangement joins TRBV7-6 to TRBJ1-1; D is perhaps TRBD1 (5 bases). Per the germline V gene, CDR1 is SGHVS and CDR2 is FNYEAQ. The CDR3 is made up of 13 amino acids. The V end was cut by 7 bases, the J end by 7 bases, with 16 bases between. CDR3 amino acids: CASTPLRGLEAFF. In nucleotides, the CDR3 is TGTGCCAGCACCCCCCTGCGGGGCCTTGAAGCTTTCTTT.

The chain employs TRBV6-1 and TRBJ2-3; no definite D call. Germline V gives CDR1 MNHNS, CDR2 SASEGT. V lost 10 bases to trimming and J lost 2 bases, with 13 bases between them. The CDR3 runs to 13 residues. In DNA form, the CDR3 reads TGTGCCATCCGTGCGAGGATCACAGATACGCAGTATTTT. Translating it yields CAIRARITDTQYF.

This clone came up once. The chain is built from TRBV7-9 and TRBJ1-4; possible D gene TRBD1, 6 bases. The germline gives CDR1 SEHNR, CDR2 FQNEAQ (reference sequence). This CDR3 spans 14 amino acids. Between the trimmed V and J ends, which lost 3 bases and 7 bases, there was a span of 12 bases. The CDR3 DNA sequence: TGTGCCAGCAGCTTCGGTGGGGGCGGTGAAAAACTGTTTTTT. Amino acid sequence: CASSFGGGGEKLFF.